This T cell receptor (beta chain) was recorded in a study of tumor-infiltrating lymphocytes in primary liver carcinoma (dated by TCRdb to 2017 to 2019). About the full investigation: Of the five patients (three men and two women, aged 30 to 69 years), four had hepatocellular carcinoma and one had combined HCC and intrahepatic cholangiocarcinoma. Agilent mRNA microarray profiling was performed on the approximately 26 tumor region samples to relate TCRbeta repertoire diversity to the local molecular phenotype. The study combined TCRbeta repertoire sequencing, expression microarrays and whole-exome sequencing across five regions of each liver tumor, with adjacent normal tissue and blood. Reproducibility between technical replicate repertoires was high, with correlation coefficients above 0.95 and mean shared-clone rates approximately 0.9. A total of 35 or so specimens from 5 patients went through TCRbeta repertoire sequencing, namely 25 tumor regions, 5 adjacent noncancerous liver tissues and 5 peripheral blood samples. Samples yielded roughly 3.65 to 7.13 million productive TCRbeta reads; read depth did not differ significantly between tissue types. The five patients had tumors staged T1-T3 N0M0, with maximum diameters ranging from about 4.2 to 10 cm. The paper as a whole reports these results and caveats: Only the TCR beta chain was sequenced, so true repertoire diversity is likely underestimated because unpaired alpha chains were not captured. Because the samples were bulk and unsorted, CD4+ and CD8+ T cell repertoires could not be compared. With just 4 or 5 patients in the study, the authors point out that the findings should be validated in a larger study. Consistent with antigen-driven expansion, pairs of tumor regions showed higher repertoire overlap (mean roughly 36%) than either tumor-adjacent pairs (approximately 17%) or tumor-blood pairs (around 14%). The top 250 clones accounted for a significantly greater share of the repertoire in tumors than in blood (p = 0.039). Only about 7-24% of top clones were present in all five regions of a tumor, suggesting spatial heterogeneity of tumor-infiltrating T cells.

CDR1 is given as SGHKS and CDR2 as YYEKEE, both from the germline V gene (reference sequence). The CDR3, from cysteine to phenylalanine, totals 15 residues. The kept DNA is CDR3 alone, 45 bases in frame from the first base. Trimming removed 3 bases from V and 3 bases from J; the gene matches leave 8 bases unexplained. A note on this clonotype: No cognate antigen has been identified for it. Base qualities are not recorded, but no much larger clone differs from it by a single base.

Total RNA and DNA were co-extracted without cell sorting from around 20-30 mg of bulk tissue using the AllPrep DNA/RNA mini kit. Between late 2015 and 2016, about 5 patients in China with histopathologically diagnosed primary liver carcinoma had surgical resection. At the time of sampling, the patients were treatment-naive and had chronic HBV infection. Each tumor was sampled at five spatially separated regions: the superior, inferior, left-lateral and right-lateral poles and the tumor centre. Histological examination found more than 75% viable tumor cells in every tumor sample. Fresh tumor and adjacent tissue pieces were bisected, with one half stored in RNAlater at -80 degrees C and the other half sent for histology. A constant-region primer and ProtoScript II reverse transcriptase were used to reverse-transcribe TCRbeta-specific cDNA from around 480 ng total RNA. Three nested multiplex PCR rounds, following a slightly modified ARM-PCR procedure, were used to build the TCRbeta libraries. Each of the first two PCR rounds ran for 9 to 10 cycles using multiplex TRBV1-TRBV30 forward primers together with a Cbeta reverse primer. Sample barcodes and Illumina adapters were added in a final 25-cycle PCR with Deep VentR polymerase. Before sequencing, amplicons between 200 and 500 bp were purified from gel using a QIAquick gel extraction kit. An Illumina HiSeq 2500 was used to sequence the TCRbeta amplicons with 250-bp paired-end reads. The original methods were these. Reads were quality-trimmed with Trimmomatic v0.33, and paired reads were merged with FLASH v1.2.11 to recover full CDR3 sequences. V, D and J germline segments were assigned to the rearranged TCRbeta sequences using MiGEC v1.2.1b. Clonotype statistics and Shannon-Wiener diversity indices were computed with VDJtools v1.0.0. Except for diversity analysis, only the 250 most abundant clonotypes of each sample were used in subsequent analyses to reduce sampling bias. TCRdb reprocessing: public reads trimmed at Q25 with fastp, clones called with MiXCR, in-frame beta chains kept. Every entry covers one CDR3 protein and lists the most common genes and DNA from its rows. The V and J calls, along with clone size, are taken from TCRdb and not from the paper's own processing. In this sample the table shows roughly 70,000 distinct CDR3 sequences, about two thirds of which occur a single time. 40% of the sample is in the top ten clones.

Material: liver tumor tissue from sampling region 4. The sample's cell subset or site label, decoded: tumor region T4, right-lateral pole. This receptor chain uses TRBV5-5 and TRBJ2-7; a stretch of 8 junction bases matches TRBD1. The receptor's source is a man between 40 and 49 years old with primary liver carcinoma and hepatitis B virus infection. The CDR3 is CASSSQGTGVYEQYF. The nucleotides are TGTGCCAGCAGCTCTCAGGGGACAGGAGTCTACGAGCAGTACTTC.